The subject of this entry is one TCR beta chain. This entry comes from a study of blood T cell repertoires in COVID-19. Profiling relied on immunoSEQ multiplex PCR, and the TCRdb table lists in-frame clones only, not all of them. The data show under 75,000 clones, over 60% seen once. The CDR3 sequence is 17 residues long. The V and J ends lost 2 bases and 6 bases respectively, with 22 bases between them. Germline lookup yields CDR1 MDHEN and CDR2 SYDVKM. The receptor comes from a woman in her seventies with COVID-19, enrolled during active disease. The source material was peripheral blood. This chain connects TRBV28 to TRBJ1-1; the D gene is possibly TRBD1 (6 bases). CDR3 sequence reads: CASSLSHPGGAFAEAFF. The CDR3 DNA sequence: TGTGCCAGCAGTTTAAGCCACCCGGGGGGCGCGTTTGCTGAAGCTTTCTTT.